The source of this T cell receptor beta chain is a study of T cell repertoires in cytomegalovirus infection. Via MiXCR, TCRdb re-called the reads, giving one row per CDR3 protein. This table has about 220,000 distinct CDR3 sequences, approximately 40% appearing once. Remarks on this clonotype: Its antigen is unknown.

V dropped 4 bases and J dropped 2; count of bases not matched to a gene: 4. CDR3 size: 14 residues. Germline values: CDR1 SGHAT, CDR2 FQNNGV. V is TRBV11-2 and J is TRBJ2-5; 7 nucleotides align to TRBD1. The source was CD8+ T cells from cultured PBMCs, collected from culture after CMV antigen stimulation. The TCR was taken from a human donor in good health (CMV status not recorded). Some clones in this sample may be carry-over from other donors' samples. CDR3 in DNA: TGTGCCAGCAGCTCTTGGGACAGACAAGAGACCCAGTACTTC. It yields the protein CASSSWDRQETQYF.